The 28 T cell receptor beta chains below come from one sample, sequenced in a study of breast tumors, draining lymph nodes, adjacent tissues. TCRdb reanalysed the multiplex PCR reads using MiXCR and keeps one entry per CDR3 protein. This sample has 200,000 to 300,000 distinct CDR3 sequences, with over 25% found just once. Breast cancer patients provided tissue from their axillary draining lymph nodes. The material sequenced was axillary lymph node tissue. The source of these receptors is a female donor with breast cancer. Some clones in this sample may be carry-over from other donors' samples.

This clonotype was recorded at least ten times. The chain links TRBV7-8 to TRBJ1-2; TRBD1 aligns across 9 bases. V was pared by 1 base and J by 4 bases, with 4 bases of the junction left unmatched. The CDR3 consists of 15 residues. The germline V gene encodes CDR1 SGHVS and CDR2 FQNEAQ. This CDR3 is CASSLGTGARYGYTF. The CDR3 region has the DNA TGTGCCAGCAGCTTAGGGACAGGGGCCCGCTATGGCTACACCTTC.

About this clonotype itself: This may be a read error: a much more frequent sequence differs by one nucleotide. The limits of the CDR3 on the DNA are not certain, so only TCRdb's listed CDR3 is given. The chain has TRBV12-3 or TRBV12-4 and TRBJ1-1; the D segment call TRBD1 is taken from the table without a DNA check. Ends included, the CDR3 has 14 residues. Here the CDR3 reads CASSFGQGNTEALF.

In its sample, this clonotype was seen many times. The chain couples TRBV5-1 to TRBJ1-2; no clear D. With 4 bases removed from V and 4 bases from J, the gap between germline ends came to 11 bases. In germline, CDR1 is SGHRS, CDR2 YFSETQ. The CDR3 loop spans 13 amino acids. This CDR3 is CASSPLGLYGYTF. CDR3 bases: TGCGCCAGCAGCCCATTAGGTCTCTATGGCTACACCTTC.

Points on this clonotype: A read error may be the cause here, since a much bigger clone is one base away. The chain links TRBV7-3 to TRBJ2-2; D unresolved. CDR1 is SGHTA, CDR2 FQGTGA, per germline. This CDR3 is built from 19 residues. Trimming pared 1 base from V and 0 bases from J, leaving 18 bases between. The CDR3 sequence is CASSLMPVLVGTNTGELFF. CDR3 DNA: TGTGCCAGCAGCTTAATGCCGGTGCTAGTGGGAACGAACACCGGGGAGCTGTTTTTT.

This clonotype was seen a handful of times. Just one base apart from a much larger clone, this may be a read error. In this CDR3 the conserved last residue, phenylalanine or tryptophan, is missing, so a read error is likely. The chain carries TRBV5-1 and TRBJ2-1, with D possibly matching TRBD2 (5 bases). Trimming stripped 4 bases from V and 4 bases from J, with 18 bases between. The CDR3 runs to 16 residues. Germline lookup yields CDR1 SGHRS and CDR2 YFSETQ. CDR3 coding DNA: TGCGCCAGCAGCCCCCCTGCGGGCCTCGGGTACAATGAGCAGTTCCTC. Its translation: CASSPPAGLGYNEQFL.

This clonotype was observed many times. The chain carries TRBV4-1 and TRBJ2-5, with D perhaps given as TRBD1 or TRBD2 (5 bases each). The CDR3 is 13 amino acids. Trimming left V 4 bases short and J 5 bases short, with 11 bases between. Germline loops: CDR1 MGHRA, CDR2 YSYEKL. CDR3 DNA sequence: TGCGCCAGCAGCCTGGGACCAGGGGAGACCCAGTACTTC. It encodes CASSLGPGETQYF.

V gene TRBV3-1 combines with J gene TRBJ1-4; D remains unclear. V was pared by 5 bases and J by 0 bases, with 13 bases between. The CDR3 has 16 residues. Germline assignment: CDR1 LGHDT and CDR2 YNNKEL (reference sequence). The CDR3, as DNA: TGTGCCAGCAGCGCCTCCGACGGGGCAACTAATGAAAAACTGTTTTTT. Amino acid sequence: CASSASDGATNEKLFF.

As regards this clonotype: Being one base from a much bigger clone, this may be a read error. The chain uses TRBV7-8 and TRBJ2-1; weak D call: TRBD2 (6 bases). The germline gives CDR1 SGHVS, CDR2 FQNEAQ. The CDR3 length is 15 residues. In DNA form, the CDR3 reads TGTGCCAGCAGCTTAGTCGGGAGCTCCTACAATGAGCAGCTCTTC. This codes for CASSLVGSSYNEQLF. The full variable domain, rest sourced from reference TRBV7-8 and TRBJ2-1, is GAGVSQSPRYKVAKRGQDVALRCDPISGHVSLFWYQQALGQGPEFLTYFQNEAQLDKSGLPSDRFFAERPEGSVSTLKIQRTQQEDSAVYLCASSLVGSSYNEQLFGPGTRLTVL.

This clonotype was detected many times. The chain combines TRBV4-3 with TRBJ2-2; D assignment may be TRBD1 or TRBD2 (5 bases each). Germline CDR1 is LGHNA and CDR2 is YSLEER. The CDR3 has 15 amino acids. V shed 4 bases and J shed 0 bases, with 9 bases lying between them. CDR3 residues: CASSPGTANTGELFF. For the CDR3, the DNA is TGCGCCAGCAGCCCAGGGACGGCGAACACCGGGGAGCTGTTTTTT.

This clonotype was seen many times. The CDR3 coding sequence is TGTGCCAGCAGCTTGAGCGGGATGGAAGGAAACACCATATATTTT. This gives the protein CASSLSGMEGNTIYF. The chain employs TRBV7-6 and TRBJ1-3; no clear D gene. The CDR3 runs to 15 residues. Per germline, CDR1 SGHVS and CDR2 FNYEAQ. Trimming took 3 bases from V and 4 from J, leaving 13 bases between them. Filled out from reference TRBV7-6 and TRBJ1-3, the complete variable domain reads GAGVSQSPRYKVTKRGQDVALRCDPISGHVSLYWYRQALGQGPEFLTYFNYEAQQDKSGLPNDRFSAERPEGSISTLTIQRTEQRDSAMYRCASSLSGMEGNTIYFGEGSWLTVV.

This clonotype is a singleton in its sample. This rearrangement joins TRBV7-8 to TRBJ1-1, with 10 bases aligning to TRBD1. CDR1 is SGHVS and CDR2 is FQNEAQ in the germline V gene. With V trimmed by 5 bases and J by 6 bases, 15 bases remained unmatched. The CDR3 covers 17 residues. This CDR3 reads CASSPATLGQGRAEAFF. In DNA form, the CDR3 reads TGTGCCAGCAGCCCAGCGACTCTGGGACAGGGGCGGGCTGAAGCTTTCTTT.

The chain recombines TRBV29-1 with TRBJ2-7; D call uncertain. Looked up from germline, CDR1 is SQVTM and CDR2 is ANQGSEA. CDR3 size: 13 residues. V dropped 6 bases and J dropped 3 bases, with 15 bases sitting between them. The CDR3 coding sequence is TGCAGCGTGGGAACGGGCCCCGACTACGAGCAGTACTTC. This encodes CSVGTGPDYEQYF.

Worth noting for this clonotype: A much bigger clone sits one base away, suggesting this may be a read error. The V and J genes are TRBV20-1 and TRBJ2-5; D unresolved. The CDR3 sequence is 14 residues long. Germline values: CDR1 DFQATT, CDR2 SNEGSKA (reference sequence). CDR3 sequence: CSAYPVEIKETQCF. The DNA of the CDR3 is TGCAGTGCCTACCCAGTAGAAATTAAAGAGACCCAGTGCTTC.

Comments on this clonotype: A much larger clonotype is one base distant, so this may be a read error. V usage is TRBV6-6 and J usage is TRBJ2-3; D unclear. This CDR3 has 12 residues. Germline CDR1 reads MNHNY; CDR2 reads SVGAGI (reference sequence). CDR3 residues: CTSARSTDTQYF. The CDR3 DNA sequence: TGTACCAGCGCGAGGAGCACAGATACGCAGTATTTT.

This clonotype appeared a single time. The chain links TRBV7-8 to TRBJ2-2, with D possibly being TRBD1 (5 bases). This CDR3 is built from 12 residues. Looked up from germline, CDR1 is SGHVS and CDR2 is FQNEAQ. V dropped 5 bases and J dropped 7 bases, with 8 bases sitting between them. CDR3 sequence (DNA): TGTGCCAGCAGCCCACAGGACGGGGAGCTGTTTTTT. Amino acids: CASSPQDGELFF.

At least ten counts were recorded for this clonotype. This rearrangement joins TRBV6-1 to TRBJ1-5, with D maybe TRBD1 (6 bases). This CDR3 has 17 residues. The germline CDR1 and CDR2 sequences are MNHNS and SASEGT. V shed 0 bases and J shed 3 bases, with 15 bases lying between them. CDR3 amino acids: CASSEAGTTGLNQPQHF. Written as DNA, the CDR3 is TGTGCCAGCAGTGAAGCTGGCACTACAGGGCTCAATCAGCCCCAGCATTTT.

Details on this clonotype: The junction differs from germline at one of its ends, possibly a read error. This rearrangement joins TRBV6-5 to TRBJ1-5; weak D call: TRBD1 (5 bases). CDR1 is MNHEY, CDR2 SVGAGI, per germline. There are 15 residues in the CDR3. DNA for the CDR3: TGTGCCGGCAGTCGAACTTCAGGGAGCAATCAGCCCCAGCATTTT. It yields the protein CAGSRTSGSNQPQHF.

On this clonotype itself: Since a much larger clone is just one base distant, this may be a read error. The chain links TRBV6-4 to TRBJ2-3; 8 bases map to TRBD2. The V and J ends lost 6 bases and 4 bases, in that order; junction bases with no gene match: 9. Germline assignment: CDR1 MRHNA and CDR2 SNTAGT. The CDR3 consists of 15 residues. The CDR3 coding sequence is TGTGCCAGCAGCCAATCGGGACTAGTGGCAGATACGCAGTATTTT. Residues: CASSQSGLVADTQYF.

This clonotype was seen ten or more times. The chain employs TRBV6-1 and TRBJ2-7; D not resolved. V was clipped by 0 bases and J by 2 bases, with 8 bases between them. The germline V gene encodes CDR1 MNHNS and CDR2 SASEGT. The CDR3 totals 14 residues. For the CDR3, the DNA is TGTGCCAGCAGTGAAGCGTACCCCCCCTACGAGCAGTACTTC. Amino acid sequence: CASSEAYPPYEQYF.

A remark on this clonotype: This may be a read error, as it is one base from a much larger clone. The chain has TRBV4-3 and TRBJ2-7; no reliable D call. The CDR3 has 17 residues. Per the germline V gene, CDR1 is LGHNA and CDR2 is YSLEER. DNA for the CDR3: TGCGCCAGCAGCCAAGCAATCTCGTCCACTACATACTACAAGCAGTACTTC. Translating gives CASSQAISSTTYYKQYF.

With regard to this clonotype: The CDR3 ends on some other residue instead of the conserved phenylalanine or tryptophan, so this is likely a read error. This sequence joins TRBV30 and TRBJ2-1; D not certain. In germline, CDR1 is GTSNPN, CDR2 SVGIG (reference sequence). Trimming left V 4 bases short and J 12 bases short, with 16 bases between. This CDR3 region has 12 residues. CDR3 sequence reads: CAWKESVGLQFL. CDR3 coding DNA: TGTGCCTGGAAAGAGTCAGTCGGGTTGCAGTTCCTC.

This clonotype appeared many times. The chain combines TRBV7-2 with TRBJ2-5; the D gene is possibly TRBD1 (6 bases). Germline CDR1 is SGHTA and CDR2 is FQGNSA. V was cut by 5 bases and J by 6 bases, with 19 bases left in between. This CDR3 contains 15 residues. CDR3 region: CASSHPQGSRKTQYF. CDR3 coding DNA: TGTGCCAGCAGCCACCCCCAGGGGTCGCGCAAGACCCAGTACTTC.

With respect to this clonotype: A read error is possible here, since a much larger clone lies one base away. The chain has TRBV5-6 and TRBJ1-5, with D unresolved. Deletions cut 4 bases from V and 3 bases from J, with 14 bases between. The CDR3 spans 15 residues. CDR1 SGHDT and CDR2 YYEEEE come from the germline V gene. CDR3 DNA sequence: TGTGCCAGCAGCCTCCTCCCGGGTTTCAATCAGCCCCAGCATTTT. Encoded protein: CASSLLPGFNQPQHF.

This clonotype occurred many times. The chain combines TRBV15 with TRBJ2-5; possible D gene TRBD2, 7 bases. V was trimmed by 3 bases and J by 5 bases, leaving 19 bases between them. CDR1 is LNHNV and CDR2 is YYDKDF in the germline V gene (reference sequence). The CDR3 has 16 amino acids. CDR3 sequence (DNA): TGTGCCACCAGCAGGATACAGGGTCGGGGAGGGGAGACCCAGTACTTC. It yields the protein CATSRIQGRGGETQYF.

About this clonotype itself: A single base separates this from a much larger clone, so it may be a read error. The chain has TRBV5-4 and TRBJ2-5, with 11 bases that match TRBD1. CDR1 is SGHNT and CDR2 is YYREEE in the germline V gene (reference sequence). The CDR3 is made up of 15 amino acids. The CDR3 reads CASSQGQGAFETQCF. Here the CDR3 DNA reads TGTGCCAGCAGCCAAGGACAGGGGGCATTCGAGACCCAGTGCTTC. The full variable domain, its missing parts supplied by reference TRBV5-4 and TRBJ2-5, is ETGVTQSPTHLIKTRGQQVTLRCSSQSGHNTVSWYQQALGQGPQFIFQYYREEENGRGNFPPRFSGLQFPNYSSELNVNALELDDSALYLCASSQGQGAFETQCFGPGTRLLVL.

Notes on this clonotype: A much larger clone is a single base away; this may be a read error. The chain has TRBV5-4 and TRBJ2-7, with D maybe TRBD1 (6 bases). The CDR3 loop spans 16 amino acids. Germline CDR1 SGHNT, CDR2 YYREEE (reference sequence). The CDR3 protein is CASSPGQNRPPYKQYF. CDR3 coding DNA: TGTGCCAGCAGCCCTGGACAGAACAGACCTCCCTACAAGCAGTACTTC.

Worth noting for this clonotype: Since a much larger clone is just one base distant, this may be a read error. The chain couples TRBV2 to TRBJ1-5; D is possibly TRBD1 (5 bases). Germline CDR1 SNHLY, CDR2 FYNNEI. The length of the CDR3 is 13 residues. Trimming pared 4 bases from V and 6 bases from J, leaving 10 bases between. Here the CDR3 DNA reads TGTGCCAGCAGTGGGGGGGTCGGTCAGCCCCAGCATTTT. Protein: CASSGGVGQPQHF.

Points on this clonotype: Since the CDR3 does not end with the conserved phenylalanine or tryptophan, this likely comes from a read error. The chain is built from TRBV20-1 and TRBJ1-5; D gene unclear. Deletions cut 0 bases from V and 0 bases from J, with 9 bases between. Germline CDR1 is DFQATT and CDR2 is SNEGSKA (reference sequence). The length of the CDR3 is 15 residues. The CDR3 protein is CSARDGRNSNQPQHL. The CDR3 DNA reads TGCAGTGCTAGAGATGGGCGGAATAGCAATCAGCCCCAGCATCTT.